Listed below are T cell receptor beta chains from one sample, sequenced in a study of identical twins. TCRdb fed the 5' RACE reads into MiXCR, producing one record per CDR3 protein. Among roughly 290,000 distinct CDR3 sequences listed, roughly 9.8% were seen once. In addition, the sample was reused for a study of yellow fever vaccine responses in identical twins.

What was sequenced was CD8+ T cells sorted from blood. These TCRs come from a woman aged 18-30 years in good health. Both conserved end residues are part of each CDR3. D genes are given only for firm matches. Some rows have no size entry. The others give once, few or many, or a class for an expanded clone.

d_call	v_call	j_call	clone_size	cdr3_nt	cdr3_aa
TRBD2	TRBV4-1	TRBJ2-1	many	TGCGCCAGCAGATTAGCGGGAGGTCACAATGAGCAGTTCTTC	CASRLAGGHNEQFF
.	TRBV20-1	TRBJ1-1	.	TGCAGTGCTACCAGGGCCTTGAACACTGAAGCTTTCTTT	CSATRALNTEAFF
.	TRBV4-3	TRBJ2-7	.	TGCGCCAGCAGCCAAGATCCCGGGTCCGGGTACGAGCAGTACTTC	CASSQDPGSGYEQYF
TRBD1	TRBV7-2	TRBJ2-7	.	TGTGCCAGCAGTACCACTCACCCGCCTCCCCCAGGAGGTAACAGGGGTCCCTACGAGCAGTACTTC	CASSTTHPPPPGGNRGPYEQYF
.	TRBV5-1	TRBJ1-1	.	TGCGCCAGCAGCCAACCTAACAGGATTGAAGCTTTCTTT	CASSQPNRIEAFF
.	TRBV11-2	TRBJ2-5	many	TGTGCCAGCAGCTCTCCCCCTCAAAGACTTAGGGTCTGGGGGACCCAGTACTTC	CASSSPPQRLRVWGTQYF
.	TRBV3-1	TRBJ2-5	many	TGTGCCAGCAGCCAAGATGGGGGTCTGCAAAAGACCCAGTACTTC	CASSQDGGLQKTQYF
TRBD1	TRBV18	TRBJ2-1	.	TGTGCCAGCTCACCATCGGAGACAGGGGGCGATGAGCAGTTCTTC	CASSPSETGGDEQFF
.	TRBV2	TRBJ2-2	few	TGTGCCAGCAGCGGAGATAGAACTAGGGACCCCGGGGAGCTGTTTTTT	CASSGDRTRDPGELFF
TRBD1	TRBV9	TRBJ2-1	few	TGTGCCAGCAGCCTTCGTGCGACAGGGGATGGTGAGCAGTTCTTC	CASSLRATGDGEQFF
.	TRBV2	TRBJ2-7	few	TGTGCCAGCAGTACAAACCCAGACAGGACCATTTCCTACGAGCAGTACTTC	CASSTNPDRTISYEQYF
TRBD1	TRBV2	TRBJ2-1	few	TGTGCCAGCAGTGAGCAGCTTTTTCGGACAGGGCGGGCGAATGAGCAGTTCTTC	CASSEQLFRTGRANEQFF
TRBD2	TRBV24-1	TRBJ2-1	many	TGTGCCACCAGTGAGGGACTAGCGGGAGTTTGGAGAAATGAGCAGTTCTTC	CATSEGLAGVWRNEQFF
.	TRBV20-1	TRBJ1-1	many	TGCAGTGCTAGTAAACCAGATTCGAACACTGAAGCTTTCTTT	CSASKPDSNTEAFF
.	TRBV9	TRBJ1-1	few	TGTGCCAGCAGCGTCTCCGGGAGTCTGCCTGAAGCTTTCTTT	CASSVSGSLPEAFF
.	TRBV4-3	TRBJ2-7	few	TGCGCCAGCAGCCACCTCGGCAAAGGCTACGAGCAGTACTTC	CASSHLGKGYEQYF
.	TRBV11-2	TRBJ2-7	few	TGTGCCAGCAGCCTCCGGCTCTCCGGGCCAGCACTTTACGAGCAGTACTTC	CASSLRLSGPALYEQYF
TRBD1	TRBV27	TRBJ1-1	many	TGTGCCAGCAGTGGGGACAGGGGCGATGGGATGAACACTGAAGCTTTCTTT	CASSGDRGDGMNTEAFF
TRBD1	TRBV7-9	TRBJ2-7	few	TGTGCCAGCAGCCCGGACAGGGGGATCTACGAGCAGTACTTC	CASSPDRGIYEQYF
TRBD2	TRBV11-2	TRBJ2-7	few	TGTGCCAGCAGCACTCGACTAGCGGATTACGAGCAGTACTTC	CASSTRLADYEQYF
TRBD1	TRBV20-1	TRBJ2-1	.	TGCAGTGCTAGAGACCTCGACAGGGGGGGTGAGCAGTTCTTC	CSARDLDRGGEQFF
.	TRBV5-6	TRBJ2-1	few	TGTGCCAGCAGCTTGGCCGGAGGGAGGTGGGACAATGAGCAGTTCTTC	CASSLAGGRWDNEQFF
TRBD2	TRBV7-8	TRBJ2-5	.	TGTGCCAGCAGCTCCCGACTAGCGGGCCAAGAGACCCAGTACTTC	CASSSRLAGQETQYF
.	TRBV27	TRBJ2-1	many	TGTGCCAGCAGTTTATCAACTCTCTTGCAGGGGAATAATGAGCAGTTCTTC	CASSLSTLLQGNNEQFF
.	TRBV11-3	TRBJ2-7	.	TGTGCCAGCAGCTTAGGGGGAATCGACGAGCAGTACTTC	CASSLGGIDEQYF
TRBD1	TRBV28	TRBJ2-7	few	TGTGCCAGCAGTTTAAAACCCACGTTTACAGGGGGTGACTCCTACGAGCAGTACTTC	CASSLKPTFTGGDSYEQYF
TRBD1	TRBV5-1	TRBJ2-1	.	TGCGCCAGCAGCCCTGCCGACAGGGGCAACTACAATGAGCAGTTCTTC	CASSPADRGNYNEQFF
.	TRBV2	TRBJ2-7	few	TGTGCCAGCAGGGGAAGGGGCTACGAGCAGTACTTC	CASRGRGYEQYF
.	TRBV10-3	TRBJ1-4	many	TGTGCCACCACTGAGGATGGGGCTAATGAAAAACTGTTTTTT	CATTEDGANEKLFF
TRBD2	TRBV20-1	TRBJ2-2	few	TGCAGTGCTAGAGTCGTAGCGGGGACATACACCGGGGAGCTGTTTTTT	CSARVVAGTYTGELFF
.	TRBV27	TRBJ2-2	few	TGTGCCAGCAGTCCTCAGTGGCGGGAACACGGGGAGCTGTTTTTT	CASSPQWREHGELFF
.	TRBV5-5	TRBJ2-1	.	TGTGCCAGCAGCCAAACGGACTGGACCAACTACAATGAGCAGTTCTTC	CASSQTDWTNYNEQFF
.	TRBV27	TRBJ2-7	many	TGTGCCAGCAGTTTATCGACAAGGGCGTACGAGCAGTACTTC	CASSLSTRAYEQYF
TRBD2	TRBV4-3	TRBJ2-7	.	TGCGCCAGCAGCCAGGGGGGGAGTGAGTACGAGCAGTACTTC	CASSQGGSEYEQYF
TRBD2	TRBV27	TRBJ2-1	many	TGTGCCAGCAGCCCCGGGGGGGGCTACAATGAGCAGTTCTTC	CASSPGGGYNEQFF
TRBD1	TRBV19	TRBJ2-1	few	TGTGCCAGCACGACAGGGGTCGATGAGCAGTTCTTC	CASTTGVDEQFF
TRBD2	TRBV2	TRBJ2-3	few	TGTGCCATCGCCGGGACTAGCGGGGGGGACGCAGATACGCAGTATTTT	CAIAGTSGGDADTQYF
.	TRBV14	TRBJ1-1	many	TGTGCCAGCAGCCAAGAATGGGCTACCGTAACGGGTGCTTTCTTT	CASSQEWATVTGAFF
.	TRBV24-1	TRBJ2-3	few	TGTGCCACCAGTGATTGGGACAGCACAGATACGCAGTATTTT	CATSDWDSTDTQYF
TRBD1	TRBV27	TRBJ2-5	few	TGTGCCAGCAGTTTATCTGCGGGACAGGGTTTGGAGACCCAGTACTTC	CASSLSAGQGLETQYF